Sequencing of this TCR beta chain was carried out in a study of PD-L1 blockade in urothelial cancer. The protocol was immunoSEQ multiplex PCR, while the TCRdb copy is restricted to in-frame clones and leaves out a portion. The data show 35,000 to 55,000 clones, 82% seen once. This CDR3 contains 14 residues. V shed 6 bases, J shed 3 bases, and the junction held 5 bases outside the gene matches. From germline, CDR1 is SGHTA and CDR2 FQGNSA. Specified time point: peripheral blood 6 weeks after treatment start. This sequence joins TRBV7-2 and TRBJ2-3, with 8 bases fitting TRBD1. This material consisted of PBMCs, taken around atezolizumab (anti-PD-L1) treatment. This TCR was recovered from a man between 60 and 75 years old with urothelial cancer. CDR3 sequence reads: CASRDRAWTDTQYF. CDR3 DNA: TGTGCCAGCAGGGACAGGGCTTGGACAGATACGCAGTATTTT.